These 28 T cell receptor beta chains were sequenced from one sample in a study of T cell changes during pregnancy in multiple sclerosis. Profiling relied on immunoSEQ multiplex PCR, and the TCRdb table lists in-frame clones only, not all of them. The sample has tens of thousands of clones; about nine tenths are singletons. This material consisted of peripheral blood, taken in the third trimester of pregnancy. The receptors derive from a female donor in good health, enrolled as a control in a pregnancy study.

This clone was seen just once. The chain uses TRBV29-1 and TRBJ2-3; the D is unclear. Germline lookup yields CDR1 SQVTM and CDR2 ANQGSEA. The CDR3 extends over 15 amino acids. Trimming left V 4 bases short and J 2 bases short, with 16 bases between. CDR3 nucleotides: TGCAGCGTTGCAGGTTTGACCGACAACACAGATACGCAGTATTTT. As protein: CSVAGLTDNTDTQYF.

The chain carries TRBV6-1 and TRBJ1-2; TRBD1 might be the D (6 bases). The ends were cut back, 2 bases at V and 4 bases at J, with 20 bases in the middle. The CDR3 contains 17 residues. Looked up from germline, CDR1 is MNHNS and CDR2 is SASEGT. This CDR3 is CASSELAGVVSSYGYTF. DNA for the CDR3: TGTGCCAGCAGTGAATTGGCAGGGGTAGTATCTAGCTATGGCTACACCTTC.

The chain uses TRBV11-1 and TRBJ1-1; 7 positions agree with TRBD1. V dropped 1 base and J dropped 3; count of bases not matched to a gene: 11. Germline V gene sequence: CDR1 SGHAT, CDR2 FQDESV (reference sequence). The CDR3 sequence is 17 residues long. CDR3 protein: CASSLEAGGGSYTEAFF. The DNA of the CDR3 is TGTGCCAGCAGCTTAGAGGCAGGGGGAGGCTCCTACACTGAAGCTTTCTTT.

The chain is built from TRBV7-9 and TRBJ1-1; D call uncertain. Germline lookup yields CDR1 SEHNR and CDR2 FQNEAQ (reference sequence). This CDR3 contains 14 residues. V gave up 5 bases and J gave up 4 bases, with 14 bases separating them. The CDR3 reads CASSQTRTPTEAFF. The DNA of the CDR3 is TGTGCCAGCAGCCAGACGCGGACTCCCACTGAAGCTTTCTTT.

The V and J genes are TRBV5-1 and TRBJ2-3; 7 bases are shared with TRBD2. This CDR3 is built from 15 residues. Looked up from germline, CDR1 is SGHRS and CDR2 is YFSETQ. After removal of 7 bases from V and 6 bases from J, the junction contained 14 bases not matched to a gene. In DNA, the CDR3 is TGCGCCAGCGGGGGGGAGAGAGGAGTTGCTGATACGCAGTATTTT. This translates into CASGGERGVADTQYF.

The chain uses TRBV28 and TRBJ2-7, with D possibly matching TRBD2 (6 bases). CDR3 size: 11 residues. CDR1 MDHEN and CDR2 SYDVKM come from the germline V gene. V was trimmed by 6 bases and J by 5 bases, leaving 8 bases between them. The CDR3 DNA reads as TGTGCCAGCAGGGGGAGGCACGAGCAGTACTTC. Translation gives CASRGRHEQYF.

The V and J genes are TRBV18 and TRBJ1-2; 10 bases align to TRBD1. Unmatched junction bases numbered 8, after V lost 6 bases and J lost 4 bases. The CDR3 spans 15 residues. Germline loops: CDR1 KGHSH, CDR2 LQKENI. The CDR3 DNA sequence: TGTGCCAGCTCTCCTGGACAGGGGGACCGCTATGGCTACACCTTC. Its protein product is CASSPGQGDRYGYTF.

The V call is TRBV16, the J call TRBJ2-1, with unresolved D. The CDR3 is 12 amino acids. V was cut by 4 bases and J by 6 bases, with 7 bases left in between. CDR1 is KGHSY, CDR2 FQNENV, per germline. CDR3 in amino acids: CASSPSINEQFF. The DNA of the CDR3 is TGTGCCAGCAGCCCCTCTATCAATGAGCAGTTCTTC.

The CDR3 spells CAWSTPGGIGQPQHF. The CDR3 DNA reads as TGTGCCTGGAGTACCCCAGGGGGCATAGGTCAGCCCCAGCATTTT. The chain employs TRBV30 and TRBJ1-5; TRBD1 aligns across 8 bases. CDR3 size: 15 residues. Germline CDR1 GTSNPN, CDR2 SVGIG (reference sequence). The trim removed 2 bases at V and 6 bases at J, leaving 9 bases unmatched.

The CDR3 region is CAWSTGTSYEQYF. For the CDR3, the DNA is TGTGCCTGGAGTACCGGGACTAGCTACGAGCAGTACTTC. V and J are TRBV30 and TRBJ2-7, with 8 bases fitting TRBD2. The junction had 3 bases not matched to a gene; V was cut back by 2 bases and J by 3 bases. Germline V gene sequence: CDR1 GTSNPN, CDR2 SVGIG (reference sequence). The CDR3 runs to 13 residues.

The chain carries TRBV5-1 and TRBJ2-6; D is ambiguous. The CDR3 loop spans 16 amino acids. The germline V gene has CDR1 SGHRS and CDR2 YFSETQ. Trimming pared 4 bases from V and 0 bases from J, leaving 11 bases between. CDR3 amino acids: CASSRQVASGANVLTF. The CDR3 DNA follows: TGCGCCAGCAGCAGGCAGGTCGCCTCTGGGGCCAACGTCCTGACTTTC.

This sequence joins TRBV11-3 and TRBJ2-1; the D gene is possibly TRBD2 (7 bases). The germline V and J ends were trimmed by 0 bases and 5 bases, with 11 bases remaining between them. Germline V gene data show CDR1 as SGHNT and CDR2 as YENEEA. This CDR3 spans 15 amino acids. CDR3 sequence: CASSLEGGGDNEQFF. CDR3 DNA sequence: TGTGCCAGCAGCTTAGAAGGGGGAGGGGACAATGAGCAGTTCTTC.

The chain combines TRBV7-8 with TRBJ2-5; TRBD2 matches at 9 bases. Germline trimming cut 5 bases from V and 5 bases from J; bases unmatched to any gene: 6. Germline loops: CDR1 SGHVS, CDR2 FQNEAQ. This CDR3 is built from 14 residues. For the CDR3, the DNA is TGTGCCAGCAGCCCGCTAGCGGGACCCGAGACCCAGTACTTC. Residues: CASSPLAGPETQYF. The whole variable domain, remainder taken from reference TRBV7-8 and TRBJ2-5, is GAGVSQSPRYKVAKRGQDVALRCDPISGHVSLFWYQQALGQGPEFLTYFQNEAQLDKSGLPSDRFFAERPEGSVSTLKIQRTQQEDSAVYLCASSPLAGPETQYFGPGTRLLVL.

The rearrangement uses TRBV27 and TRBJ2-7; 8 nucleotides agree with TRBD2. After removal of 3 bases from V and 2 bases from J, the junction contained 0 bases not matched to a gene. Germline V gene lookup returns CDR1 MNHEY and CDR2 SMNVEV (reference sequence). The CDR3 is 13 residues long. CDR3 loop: CASSFSGAYEQYF. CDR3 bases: TGTGCCAGCAGTTTTAGCGGGGCCTACGAGCAGTACTTC.

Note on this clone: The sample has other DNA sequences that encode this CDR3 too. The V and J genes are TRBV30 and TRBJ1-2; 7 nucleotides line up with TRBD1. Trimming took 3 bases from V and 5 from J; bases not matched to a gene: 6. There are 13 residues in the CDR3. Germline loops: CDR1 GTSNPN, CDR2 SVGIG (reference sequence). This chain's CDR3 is CAWSRDRPYGYTF. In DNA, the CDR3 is TGTGCCTGGAGCAGGGACAGACCTTATGGCTACACCTTC.

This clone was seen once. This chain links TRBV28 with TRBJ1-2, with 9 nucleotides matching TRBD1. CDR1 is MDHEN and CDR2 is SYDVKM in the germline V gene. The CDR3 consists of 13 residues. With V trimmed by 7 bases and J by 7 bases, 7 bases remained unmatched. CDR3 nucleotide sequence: TGTGCCAGCATTAAGACAGGGGGTAGTGGCTACACCTTC. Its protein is CASIKTGGSGYTF.

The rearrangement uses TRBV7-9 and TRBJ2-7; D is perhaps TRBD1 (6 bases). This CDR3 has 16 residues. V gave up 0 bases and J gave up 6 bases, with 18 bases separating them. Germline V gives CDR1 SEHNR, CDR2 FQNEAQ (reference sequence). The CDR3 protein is CASSLAAAGALGEQYF. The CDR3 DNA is TGTGCCAGCAGCTTAGCGGCGGCAGGGGCTTTGGGCGAGCAGTACTTC.

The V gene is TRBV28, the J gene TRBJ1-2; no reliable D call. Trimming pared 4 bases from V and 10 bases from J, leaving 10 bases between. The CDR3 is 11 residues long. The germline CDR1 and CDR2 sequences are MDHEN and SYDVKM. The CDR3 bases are TGTGCCAGCAGTTCGCCTAGAGACTACACCTTC. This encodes CASSSPRDYTF.

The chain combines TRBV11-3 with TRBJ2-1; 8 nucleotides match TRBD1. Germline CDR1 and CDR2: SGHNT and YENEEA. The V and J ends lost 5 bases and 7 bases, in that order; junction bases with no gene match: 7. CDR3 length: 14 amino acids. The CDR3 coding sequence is TGTGCCAGCAGCCCGCGGACAGGGTGGAATGAGCAGTTCTTC. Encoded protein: CASSPRTGWNEQFF.

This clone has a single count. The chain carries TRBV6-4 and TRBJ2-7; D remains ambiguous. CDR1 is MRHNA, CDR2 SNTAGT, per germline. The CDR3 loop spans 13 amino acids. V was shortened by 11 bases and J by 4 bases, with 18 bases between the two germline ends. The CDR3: CAPTHPGIYEQYF. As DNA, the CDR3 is TGTGCCCCCACCCACCCAGGAATTTACGAGCAGTACTTC.

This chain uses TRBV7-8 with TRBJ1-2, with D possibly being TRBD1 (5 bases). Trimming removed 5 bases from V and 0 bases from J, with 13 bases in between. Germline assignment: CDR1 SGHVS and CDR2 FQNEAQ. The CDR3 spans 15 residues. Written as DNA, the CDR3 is TGTGCCAGCAGCGACAGTCCCGGGTCTAACTATGGCTACACCTTC. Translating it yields CASSDSPGSNYGYTF.

The CDR3 sequence is CASSLEQGAGGYTF. Written as DNA, the CDR3 is TGTGCCAGCAGCTTGGAACAGGGGGCTGGAGGCTACACCTTC. V usage is TRBV5-4 and J usage is TRBJ1-2; TRBD1 agrees at 9 bases. Germline V CDR1 and CDR2: SGHNT, YYREEE (reference sequence). V shed 0 bases, J shed 8 bases, and the junction held 5 bases outside the gene matches. The CDR3 spans 14 residues.

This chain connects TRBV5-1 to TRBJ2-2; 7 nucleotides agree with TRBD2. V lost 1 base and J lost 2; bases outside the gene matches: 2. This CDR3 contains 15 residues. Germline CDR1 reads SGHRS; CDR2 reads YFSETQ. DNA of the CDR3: TGCGCCAGCAGCTTGCAAGCGGGAAACACCGGGGAGCTGTTTTTT. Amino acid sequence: CASSLQAGNTGELFF.

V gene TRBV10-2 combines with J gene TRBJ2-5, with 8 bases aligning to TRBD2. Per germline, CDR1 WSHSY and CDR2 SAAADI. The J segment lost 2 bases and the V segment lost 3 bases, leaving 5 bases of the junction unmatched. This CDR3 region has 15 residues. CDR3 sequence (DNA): TGCGCCAGCAGTGAACCCGGGGGGGGACAAGAGACCCAGTACTTC. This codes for CASSEPGGGQETQYF.

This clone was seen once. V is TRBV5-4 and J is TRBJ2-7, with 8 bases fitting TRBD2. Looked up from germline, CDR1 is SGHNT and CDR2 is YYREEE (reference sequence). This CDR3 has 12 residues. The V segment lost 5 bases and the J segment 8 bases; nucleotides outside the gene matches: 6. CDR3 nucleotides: TGTGCCAGCAGAGGTAGCGGGGACAAGCAGTACTTC. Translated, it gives CASRGSGDKQYF. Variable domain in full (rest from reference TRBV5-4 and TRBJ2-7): ETGVTQSPTHLIKTRGQQVTLRCSSQSGHNTVSWYQQALGQGPQFIFQYYREEENGRGNFPPRFSGLQFPNYSSELNVNALELDDSALYLCASRGSGDKQYFGPGTRLTVT.

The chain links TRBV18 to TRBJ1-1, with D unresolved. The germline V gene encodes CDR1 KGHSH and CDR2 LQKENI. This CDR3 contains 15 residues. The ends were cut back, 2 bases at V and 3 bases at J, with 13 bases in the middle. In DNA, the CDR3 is TGTGCCAGCTCACCATCTAGCGCCATAGACACTGAAGCTTTCTTT. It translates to CASSPSSAIDTEAFF.

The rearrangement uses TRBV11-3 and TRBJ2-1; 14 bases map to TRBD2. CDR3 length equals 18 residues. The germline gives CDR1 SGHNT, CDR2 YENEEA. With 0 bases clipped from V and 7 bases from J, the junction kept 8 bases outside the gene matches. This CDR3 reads CASSLDQGGTSGGNEQFF. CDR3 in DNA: TGTGCCAGCAGCTTAGATCAGGGGGGGACTAGCGGGGGAAATGAGCAGTTCTTC.

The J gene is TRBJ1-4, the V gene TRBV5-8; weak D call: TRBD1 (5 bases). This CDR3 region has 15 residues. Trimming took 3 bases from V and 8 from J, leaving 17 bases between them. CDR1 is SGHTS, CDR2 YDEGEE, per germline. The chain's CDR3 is CASSSGGVRGEKLFF. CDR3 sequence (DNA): TGTGCCAGCAGCTCGGGTGGGGTGCGGGGCGAAAAACTGTTTTTT.